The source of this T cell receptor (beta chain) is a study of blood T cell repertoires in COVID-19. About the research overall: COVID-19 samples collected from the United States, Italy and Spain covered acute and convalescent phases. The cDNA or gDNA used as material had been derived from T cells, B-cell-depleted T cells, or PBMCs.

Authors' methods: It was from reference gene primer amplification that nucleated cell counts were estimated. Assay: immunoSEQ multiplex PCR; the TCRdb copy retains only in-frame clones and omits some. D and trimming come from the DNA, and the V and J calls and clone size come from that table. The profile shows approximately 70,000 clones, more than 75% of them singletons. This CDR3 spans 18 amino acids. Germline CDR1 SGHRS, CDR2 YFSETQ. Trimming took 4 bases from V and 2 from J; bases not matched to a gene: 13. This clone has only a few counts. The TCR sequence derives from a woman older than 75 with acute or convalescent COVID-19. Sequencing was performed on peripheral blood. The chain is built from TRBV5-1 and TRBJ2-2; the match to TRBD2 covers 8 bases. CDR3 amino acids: CASSPGGSSGFNTGELFF. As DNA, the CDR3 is TGCGCCAGCAGCCCTGGCGGCTCTAGCGGGTTTAACACCGGGGAGCTGTTTTTT.